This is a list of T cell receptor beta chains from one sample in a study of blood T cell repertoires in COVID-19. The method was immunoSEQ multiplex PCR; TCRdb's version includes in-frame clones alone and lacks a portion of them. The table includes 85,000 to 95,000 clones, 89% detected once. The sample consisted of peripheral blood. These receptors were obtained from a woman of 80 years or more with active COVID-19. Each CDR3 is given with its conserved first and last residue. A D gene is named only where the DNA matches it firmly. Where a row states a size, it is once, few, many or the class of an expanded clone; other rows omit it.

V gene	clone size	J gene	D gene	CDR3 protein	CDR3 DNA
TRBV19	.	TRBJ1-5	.	CASVKTLLGPQHF	TGTGCCAGTGTCAAGACATTATTGGGGCCCCAGCATTTT
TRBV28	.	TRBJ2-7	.	CASRLDRPPYEQYF	TGTGCCAGCAGACTCGACAGGCCCCCCTACGAGCAGTACTTC
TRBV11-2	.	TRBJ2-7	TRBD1	CASSLEIGGQGVDEQYF	TGTGCCAGCAGCTTAGAAATAGGGGGACAGGGCGTGGACGAGCAGTACTTC
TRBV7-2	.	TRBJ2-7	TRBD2	CASSLAGPASGISTPYSYEQYF	TGTGCCAGCAGCTTAGCGGGCCCGGCTAGCGGGATTTCCACACCATACTCCTACGAGCAGTACTTC
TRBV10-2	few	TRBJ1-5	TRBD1	CASSEVQGASQPQHF	TGCGCCAGCAGTGAGGTCCAGGGGGCTAGTCAGCCCCAGCATTTT
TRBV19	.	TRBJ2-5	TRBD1	CASSMRQGASTQYF	TGTGCCAGTAGTATGAGGCAGGGGGCTTCGACCCAGTACTTC
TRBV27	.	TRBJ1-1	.	CASSRPTGLEAFF	TGTGCCAGCAGCCGACCTACAGGGTTAGAAGCTTTCTTT
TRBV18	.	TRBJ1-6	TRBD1	CASSRSLDRNSPLHF	TGTGCCAGCTCGCGTTCGTTGGACAGGAATTCACCCCTCCACTTT
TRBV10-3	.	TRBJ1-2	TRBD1	CAISPGQGDYGYTF	TGTGCCATCAGCCCGGGACAGGGGGACTATGGCTACACCTTC
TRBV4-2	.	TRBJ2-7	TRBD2	CASSQQASGTYEQYF	TGTGCCAGCAGCCAACAGGCTAGCGGAACCTACGAGCAGTACTTC
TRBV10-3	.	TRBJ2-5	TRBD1	CAIKYRGRRSKETQYF	TGTGCCATCAAATATAGGGGGCGACGCAGTAAAGAGACCCAGTACTTC
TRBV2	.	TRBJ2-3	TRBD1	CASTGQGVFTDTQYF	TGTGCCAGCACAGGACAGGGGGTTTTCACAGATACGCAGTATTTT
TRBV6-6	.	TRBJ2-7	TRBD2	CASSNVGSGRYEQYF	TGTGCCAGCAGTAACGTGGGTAGCGGGAGGTACGAGCAGTACTTC
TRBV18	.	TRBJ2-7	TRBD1	CASSPGTVTYEQYF	TGTGCCAGCTCACCAGGGACAGTAACCTACGAGCAGTACTTC
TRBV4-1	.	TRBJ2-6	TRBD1	CASSQVWTGTSGANVLTF	TGCGCCAGCAGCCAAGTTTGGACAGGGACCTCTGGGGCCAACGTCCTGACTTTC
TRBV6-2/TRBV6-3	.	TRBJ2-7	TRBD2	CASSYSGLAPSSYEQYF	TGTGCCAGCAGTTACTCGGGACTAGCGCCAAGCTCCTACGAGCAGTACTTC
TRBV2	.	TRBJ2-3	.	CASSEARKGLGITDTQYF	TGTGCCAGCAGTGAAGCGCGGAAGGGGTTAGGGATCACAGATACGCAGTATTTT
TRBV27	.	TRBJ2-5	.	CASSFLQGKETQYF	TGTGCCAGCAGTTTCTTGCAGGGCAAAGAGACCCAGTACTTC
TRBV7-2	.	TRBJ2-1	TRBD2	CASSRDTSADHNEQFF	TGTGCCAGCAGCCGTGATACTAGCGCCGACCACAATGAGCAGTTCTTC
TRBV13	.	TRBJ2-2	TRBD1	CASSAPGQGSGELFF	TGTGCCAGCAGCGCACCGGGACAGGGGTCCGGGGAGCTGTTTTTT
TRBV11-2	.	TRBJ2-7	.	CASSLEGTSYEQYF	TGTGCCAGCAGCTTAGAAGGGACATCATACGAGCAGTACTTC
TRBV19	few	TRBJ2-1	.	CASSWHVSYNEQFF	TGTGCCAGTAGCTGGCACGTATCCTACAATGAGCAGTTCTTC
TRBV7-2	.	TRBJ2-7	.	CANSLDGYEQYF	TGTGCCAACAGCTTAGACGGCTACGAGCAGTACTTC
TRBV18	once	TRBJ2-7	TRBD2	CASSPSSGSYEQYF	TGTGCCAGCTCACCTTCTAGCGGGAGCTACGAGCAGTACTTC
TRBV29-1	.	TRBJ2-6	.	CSVIGAGANVLTF	TGCAGCGTTATAGGGGCTGGGGCCAACGTCCTGACTTTC
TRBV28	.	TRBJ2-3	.	CASSFRQGGTDTQYF	TGTGCCAGCAGTTTCCGGCAGGGAGGAACAGATACGCAGTATTTT
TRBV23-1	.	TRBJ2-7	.	CASSLSGTYEQYF	TGCGCCAGCAGTCTGTCAGGGACCTACGAGCAGTACTTC
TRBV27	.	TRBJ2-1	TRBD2	CASRTSGRFEQFF	TGTGCCTCCCGGACTAGCGGGAGATTTGAGCAGTTCTTC
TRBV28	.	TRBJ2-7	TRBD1	CASSLDRGYEQYF	TGTGCCAGCAGTTTAGACAGGGGCTACGAGCAGTACTTC
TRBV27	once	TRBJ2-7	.	CASSLFGSPYEQYF	TGTGCCAGCAGTTTATTCGGGAGTCCCTACGAGCAGTACTTC
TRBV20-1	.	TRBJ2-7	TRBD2	CSASSGTSGGSSYEQYF	TGCAGTGCTAGTTCAGGGACTAGCGGGGGATCCTCCTACGAGCAGTACTTC
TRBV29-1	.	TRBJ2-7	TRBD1	CSANGQGAYEQYF	TGCAGCGCCAACGGACAGGGGGCCTACGAGCAGTACTTC
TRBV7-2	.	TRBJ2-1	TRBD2	CASSLGLAGVFEQFF	TGTGCCAGCAGCTTAGGACTAGCGGGAGTTTTTGAGCAGTTCTTC
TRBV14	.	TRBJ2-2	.	CASSQSTGYAGELFF	TGTGCCAGCAGCCAATCTACAGGGTACGCCGGGGAGCTGTTTTTT
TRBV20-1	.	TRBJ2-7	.	CSASNPGVRRGGEQYF	TGCAGTGCTAGTAATCCGGGTGTCAGGAGGGGCGGCGAGCAGTACTTC
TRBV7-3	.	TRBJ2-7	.	CASSLGAAPTYEQYF	TGTGCCAGCAGCTTGGGGGCCGCCCCCACCTACGAGCAGTACTTC
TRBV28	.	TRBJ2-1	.	CAILGGDSYNEQFF	TGTGCCATTCTCGGGGGGGACAGCTACAATGAGCAGTTCTTC
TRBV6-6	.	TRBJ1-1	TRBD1	CASSYPKGQLNTEAFF	TGTGCCAGCAGTTACCCCAAGGGACAGCTGAACACTGAAGCTTTCTTT
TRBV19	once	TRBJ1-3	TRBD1	CASSTPDRGSGNTIYF	TGTGCCAGTAGTACCCCGGACAGGGGGTCTGGAAACACCATATATTTT
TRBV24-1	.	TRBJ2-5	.	CATSDLDRGGGQETQYF	TGTGCCACCAGTGATTTGGACCGGGGAGGGGGCCAAGAGACCCAGTACTTC
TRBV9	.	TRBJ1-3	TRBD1	CASSVGPGGGGNTIYF	TGTGCCAGCAGCGTAGGACCAGGGGGCGGTGGAAACACCATATATTTT
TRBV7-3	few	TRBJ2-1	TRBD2	CASSLFPVEREMHNEQFF	TGTGCCAGCAGCTTATTTCCTGTCGAGCGGGAAATGCACAATGAGCAGTTCTTC
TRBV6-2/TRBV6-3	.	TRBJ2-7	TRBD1	CASSLRTGYYEQYF	TGTGCCAGCAGCCTGAGGACAGGGTACTACGAGCAGTACTTC
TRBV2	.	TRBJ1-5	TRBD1	CASSDQGVINNQPQHF	TGTGCCAGCAGTGACCAGGGGGTAATAAACAATCAGCCCCAGCATTTT
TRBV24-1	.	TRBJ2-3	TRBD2	CATSAGTSAFTQYF	TGTGCCACCAGTGCAGGGACTAGCGCCTTTACGCAGTATTTT
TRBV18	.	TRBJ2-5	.	CASSPPVSNNNQETQYF	TGTGCCAGCTCACCACCGGTCTCAAACAACAACCAAGAGACCCAGTACTTC
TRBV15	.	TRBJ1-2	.	CATSRADQGINYGYTF	TGTGCCACCAGCAGAGCCGACCAGGGGATTAACTATGGCTACACCTTC
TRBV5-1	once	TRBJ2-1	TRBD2	CASSSSRLAGTDYNEQFF	TGCGCCAGCAGCTCGTCGCGACTAGCGGGAACAGATTACAATGAGCAGTTCTTC